This T cell receptor (beta chain) stems from a study of blood T cell repertoires in COVID-19. Trimming cost V 4 bases and J 6 bases; bases outside gene matches: 4. Germline-derived CDR1 and CDR2 are SGHRS and YFSETQ. The length of the CDR3 is 15 residues. TCRdb's table, derived via immunoSEQ multiplex PCR, lists solely in-frame clones and lacks some. The repertoire holds approximately 280,000 clones, with roughly nine tenths as singletons. V is TRBV5-1 and J is TRBJ2-1, with TRBD2 matching 13 bases. The sequencing input was PBMCs or T cells enriched from blood (not recorded which). The receptor comes from a woman younger than 35 who had recovered from COVID-19. In DNA form, the CDR3 reads TGCGCCAGCAGCGGAACTAGCGGGGGGGTCAATGAGCAGTTCTTC. Translation gives CASSGTSGGVNEQFF.